This T cell receptor beta chain was documented in a study of shared clonotypes between healthy human individuals. Across the study: Two women and a few men aged 18 to 49 served as donors. Study findings and constraints: Clonotype sharing among donors likely depends on sequencing depth.

Unsorted PBMC replicate PCRs drew on around 270 ng DNA, representing tens of thousands of T cell genomes. Method: immunoSEQ multiplex PCR; TCRdb's copy keeps in-frame clones and lacks some. The sample holds 450,000 to 500,000 clones, over 60% seen once. Donors comprised healthy HIV-negative adults lacking recent acute infections or vaccinations. Germline V gene sequence: CDR1 MNHNS, CDR2 SASEGT. The CDR3 has 15 amino acids. The trim removed 6 bases at V and 4 bases at J, leaving 8 bases unmatched. Remarks on this clone: The antigen is not known.

Sequences were obtained from PBMCs. The clonotype comes from a woman in her thirties or forties in good health. Some clones in this sample may be carry-over from other donors' samples. The chain combines TRBV6-1 with TRBJ1-5, with 8 bases fitting TRBD1. This CDR3 reads CASRGIDRGNQPQHF. The CDR3 DNA is TGTGCCAGCAGGGGTATAGACAGGGGTAATCAGCCCCAGCATTTT.